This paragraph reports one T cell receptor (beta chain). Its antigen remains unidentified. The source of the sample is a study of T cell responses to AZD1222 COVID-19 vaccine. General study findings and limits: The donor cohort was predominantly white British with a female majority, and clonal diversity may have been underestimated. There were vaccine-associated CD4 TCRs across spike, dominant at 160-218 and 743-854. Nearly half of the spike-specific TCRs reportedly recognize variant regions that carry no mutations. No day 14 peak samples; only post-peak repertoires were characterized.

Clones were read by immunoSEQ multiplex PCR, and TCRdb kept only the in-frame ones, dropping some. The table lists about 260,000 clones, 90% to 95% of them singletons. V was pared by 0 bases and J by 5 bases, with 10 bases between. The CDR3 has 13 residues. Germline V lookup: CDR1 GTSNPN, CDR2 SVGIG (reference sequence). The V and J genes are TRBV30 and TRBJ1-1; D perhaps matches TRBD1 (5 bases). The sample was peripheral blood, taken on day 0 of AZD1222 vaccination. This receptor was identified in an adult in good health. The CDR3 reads CAWSVRGGTEAFF. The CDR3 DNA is TGTGCCTGGAGTGTGAGGGGTGGAACTGAAGCTTTCTTT.